This section outlines one T cell receptor beta chain sequence together with its context. A second PCR, run for about 6 to 11 cycles, used a sample-barcoded 5' primer plus a J-beta primer mix. TCRdb recomputed calls from the 5' RACE reads with MiXCR, one row per CDR3 protein. Among 920,000 or so distinct CDR3 sequences, more than 40% were seen once, and the ten largest hold about 20%. This sample is drawn from a study of blood T cells in healthy people across ages. V was trimmed by 0 bases and J by 4 bases, leaving 11 bases between them. Germline values: CDR1 DFQATT, CDR2 SNEGSKA (reference sequence). This CDR3 spans 14 amino acids.

The J gene is TRBJ2-3, the V gene TRBV20-1; no reliable D call. The TCR comes from a woman aged 55-70 years in good health. The specimen sequenced was blood. CDR3 sequence (DNA): TGCAGTGCTAGAGATAAGAGTGGCGCAGATACGCAGTATTTT. Translated: CSARDKSGADTQYF.